This T cell receptor beta chain was observed in a study of CD8+CD57+ T cells in acquired aplastic anemia (dated by TCRdb to about 2018). As for the study more broadly: On average, sorted CD4+ and CD8+ cells yielded 3.2 ug of extracted DNA, with a range of about 0.17 to 27.4 ug. A CD8+CD57+ expansion meant a frequency higher than the mean frequency seen in healthy subjects.

The patients picked for sequencing were ones in whom flow cytometry had shown an expansion of CD8+CD57+ cells. Every patient had a diagnosis of severe acquired aplastic anemia based on International Study of Aplastic Anemia and Agranulocytosis and Camitta criteria. No patient had received any therapy when blood was sampled. In this study, sorted CD4+ and CD8+ T cells from the blood of healthy subjects and of severe aplastic anemia patients had their TCR repertoires deep-sequenced. Patients were enrolled under clinicaltrials.gov protocols 00001620, 01623167, 00001397, 00071045, 00081523 and 00961064 in the USA. Ficoll-Paque density gradient centrifugation was used to isolate peripheral blood mononuclear cells. Before DNA was extracted, CD4+ and CD8+ T cells were sorted using either FACS or magnetic beads. CDR1 and CDR2 were assigned from the germline V gene as MDHEN and SYDVKM. There are 15 amino acids in the CDR3, from cysteine to phenylalanine inclusive. Left in the record is the CDR3 DNA by itself, 45 bases read in frame from the first base. Relative to germline, V is 7 bases shorter and J is 7 bases shorter, with 22 bases between their ends.

Profiling of TCR beta VDJ combinations and CDR3 sequences used genomic DNA as the template. An Illumina HiSeq 2000 was the platform used for TCR repertoire sequencing. From the authors' description of their analysis: TRBV/TRBJ rearrangement plots, CDR3 size and DJ length profiles, and Simpson's diversity index were used to assess repertoires. Whichever DNA sequence was most abundant in the deep sequencing data was defined as the immunodominant clone. CDR3 amino acid sequences were checked for sharing across subjects and were also compared against the VDJdb database and published repertoires. TCRdb redid the processing of the public reads, applying fastp at Q25 and MiXCR, and retained in-frame beta chains. For every CDR3 protein sequence, its rows merge into one entry that carries the most common genes and DNA. For this entry, the V and J calls and clone size follow TCRdb and not the study's own pipeline. The sample yields about 180,000 distinct CDR3 sequences; roughly half were counted once. Together, the top ten hold more than 1.5% of the sample.

Broad study findings and their caveats: CD8+ Simpson's diversity did not differ significantly between patients and healthy controls (P=0.060). Around 30 CD8+ CDR3 sequences were shared between patients and controls but appeared highly expressed in patients and within their immunodominant clones.

This clonotype was found many times. This clone's antigen is unknown. One base away there is no much larger clone; base qualities are not given. The clonotype originates from a human donor with aplastic anemia. Sequenced material: sorted CD4+, CD8+, or CD8+CD57+ T cells (not recorded which) from PBMCs. The rearrangement combines TRBV28 with TRBJ1-2; the D gene identity is not certain. The CDR3 protein sequence reads: CASKPLRVKEGGYTF. The DNA sequence follows: TGTGCCAGCAAACCGCTTAGGGTTAAAGAGGGTGGCTACACCTTC.